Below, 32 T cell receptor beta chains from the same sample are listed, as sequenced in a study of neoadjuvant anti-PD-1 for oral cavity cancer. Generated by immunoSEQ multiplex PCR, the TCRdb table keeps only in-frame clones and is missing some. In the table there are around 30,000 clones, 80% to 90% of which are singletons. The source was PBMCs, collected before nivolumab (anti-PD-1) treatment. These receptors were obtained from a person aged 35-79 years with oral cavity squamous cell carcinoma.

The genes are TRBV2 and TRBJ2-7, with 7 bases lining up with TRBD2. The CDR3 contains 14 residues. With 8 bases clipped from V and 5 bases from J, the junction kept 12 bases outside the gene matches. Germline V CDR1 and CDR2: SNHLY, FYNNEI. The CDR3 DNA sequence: TGTGCCAGCGAGCGGGGCCCCCTTACGGACGAGCAGTACTTC. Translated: CASERGPLTDEQYF.

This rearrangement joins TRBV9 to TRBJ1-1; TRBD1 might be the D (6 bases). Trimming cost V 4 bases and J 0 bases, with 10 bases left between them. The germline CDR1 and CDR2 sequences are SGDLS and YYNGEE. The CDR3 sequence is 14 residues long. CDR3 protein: CASSTGHMNTEAFF. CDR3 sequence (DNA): TGTGCCAGCAGCACGGGACATATGAACACTGAAGCTTTCTTT. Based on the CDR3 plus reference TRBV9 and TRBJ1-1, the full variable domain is DSGVTQTPKHLITATGQRVTLRCSPRSGDLSVYWYQQSLDQGLQFLIQYYNGEERAKGNILERFSAQQFPDLHSELNLSSLELGDSALYFCASSTGHMNTEAFFGQGTRLTVV.

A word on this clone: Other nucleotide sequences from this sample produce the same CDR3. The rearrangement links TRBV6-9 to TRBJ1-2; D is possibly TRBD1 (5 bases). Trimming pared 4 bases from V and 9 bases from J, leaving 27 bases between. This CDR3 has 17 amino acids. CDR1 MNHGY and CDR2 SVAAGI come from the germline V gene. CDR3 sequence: CASSCPGATVIAGSYTF. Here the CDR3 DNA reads TGTGCCAGCAGTTGCCCTGGGGCGACAGTAATTGCCGGTAGCTACACCTTC.

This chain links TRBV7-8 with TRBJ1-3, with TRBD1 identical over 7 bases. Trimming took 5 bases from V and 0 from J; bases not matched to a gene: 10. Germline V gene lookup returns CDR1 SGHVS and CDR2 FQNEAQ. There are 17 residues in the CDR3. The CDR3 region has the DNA TGTGCCAGCAGCCCATACAGGGGAAGCCTCTCTGGAAACACCATATATTTT. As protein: CASSPYRGSLSGNTIYF.

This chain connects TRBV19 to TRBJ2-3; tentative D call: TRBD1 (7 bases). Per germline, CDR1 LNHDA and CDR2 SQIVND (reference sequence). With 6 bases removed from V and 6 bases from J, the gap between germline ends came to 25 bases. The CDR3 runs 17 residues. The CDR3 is CASRKTVLGGGSDTQYF. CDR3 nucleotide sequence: TGTGCCAGTAGAAAGACGGTGCTCGGAGGGGGCAGCGATACGCAGTATTTT.

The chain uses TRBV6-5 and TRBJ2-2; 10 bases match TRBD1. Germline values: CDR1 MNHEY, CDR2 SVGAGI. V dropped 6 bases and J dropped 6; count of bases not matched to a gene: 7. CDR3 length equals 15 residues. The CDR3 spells CASRPTGGSPGELFF. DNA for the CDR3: TGTGCCAGCAGACCGACAGGGGGCTCCCCCGGGGAGCTGTTTTTT.

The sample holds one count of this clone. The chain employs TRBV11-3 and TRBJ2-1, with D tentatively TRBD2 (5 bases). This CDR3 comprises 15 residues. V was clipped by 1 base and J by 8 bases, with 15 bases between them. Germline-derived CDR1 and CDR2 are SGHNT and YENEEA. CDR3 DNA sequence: TGTGCCAGCAGCTTAGGACTGTCTAAAGCGGATGAGCAGTTCTTC. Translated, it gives CASSLGLSKADEQFF.

The CDR3 sequence is CASSLGDSAYEQYF. CDR3 DNA sequence: TGTGCCAGCAGTCTCGGGGACAGCGCCTACGAGCAGTACTTC. This sequence joins TRBV6-1 and TRBJ2-7, with 7 positions matching TRBD1. From germline, CDR1 is MNHNS and CDR2 SASEGT. V was pared by 5 bases and J by 2 bases, with 6 bases of the junction left unmatched. The CDR3 totals 14 residues.

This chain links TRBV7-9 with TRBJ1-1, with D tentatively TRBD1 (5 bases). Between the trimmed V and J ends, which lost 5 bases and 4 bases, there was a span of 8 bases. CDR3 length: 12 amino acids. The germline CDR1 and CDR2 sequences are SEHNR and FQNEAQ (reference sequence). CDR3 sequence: CASSGGVTEAFF. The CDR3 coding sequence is TGTGCCAGCAGCGGGGGGGTCACTGAAGCTTTCTTT. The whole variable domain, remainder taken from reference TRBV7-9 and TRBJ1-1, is DTGVSQNPRHKITKRGQNVTFRCDPISEHNRLYWYRQTLGQGPEFLTYFQNEAQLEKSRLLSDRFSAERPKGSFSTLEIQRTEQGDSAMYLCASSGGVTEAFFGQGTRLTVV.

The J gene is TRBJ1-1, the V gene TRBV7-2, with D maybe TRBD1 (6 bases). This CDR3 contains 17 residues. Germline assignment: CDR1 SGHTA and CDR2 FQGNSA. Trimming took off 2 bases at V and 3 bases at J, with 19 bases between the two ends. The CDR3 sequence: CASSLSGGAGADTEAFF. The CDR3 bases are TGTGCCAGCAGCTTATCCGGCGGTGCGGGGGCGGACACTGAAGCTTTCTTT.

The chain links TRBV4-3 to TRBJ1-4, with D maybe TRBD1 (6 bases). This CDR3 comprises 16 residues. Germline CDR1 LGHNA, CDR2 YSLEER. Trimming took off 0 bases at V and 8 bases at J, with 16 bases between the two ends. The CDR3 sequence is CASSQEEGRGHEKLFF. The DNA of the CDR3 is TGCGCCAGCAGCCAAGAAGAAGGCAGGGGACACGAAAAACTGTTTTTT.

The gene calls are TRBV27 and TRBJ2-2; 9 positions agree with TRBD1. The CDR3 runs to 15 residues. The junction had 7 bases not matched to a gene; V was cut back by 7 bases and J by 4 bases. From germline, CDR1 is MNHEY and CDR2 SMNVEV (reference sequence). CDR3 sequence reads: CASTRGTGTTGELFF. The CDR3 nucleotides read TGTGCCAGCACCAGGGGGACAGGGACCACCGGGGAGCTGTTTTTT.

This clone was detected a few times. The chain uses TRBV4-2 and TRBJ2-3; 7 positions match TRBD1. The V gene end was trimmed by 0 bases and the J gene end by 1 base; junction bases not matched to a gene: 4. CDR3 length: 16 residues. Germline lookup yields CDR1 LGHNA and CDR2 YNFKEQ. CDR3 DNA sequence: TGTGCCAGCAGCCAAGATCCCGGGACAGGCACAGATACGCAGTATTTT. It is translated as CASSQDPGTGTDTQYF.

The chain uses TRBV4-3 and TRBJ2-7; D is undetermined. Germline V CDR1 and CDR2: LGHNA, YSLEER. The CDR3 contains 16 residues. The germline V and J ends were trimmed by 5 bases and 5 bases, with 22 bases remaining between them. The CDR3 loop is CASSLLFGSPSNEQYF. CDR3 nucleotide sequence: TGCGCCAGCAGCTTGCTTTTCGGGTCTCCAAGCAACGAGCAGTACTTC.

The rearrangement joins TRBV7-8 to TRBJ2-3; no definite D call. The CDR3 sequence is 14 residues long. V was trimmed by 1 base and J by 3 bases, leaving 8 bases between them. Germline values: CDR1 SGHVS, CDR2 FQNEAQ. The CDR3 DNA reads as TGTGCCAGCAGCTTAGGTGGACCGACAGATACGCAGTATTTT. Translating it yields CASSLGGPTDTQYF.

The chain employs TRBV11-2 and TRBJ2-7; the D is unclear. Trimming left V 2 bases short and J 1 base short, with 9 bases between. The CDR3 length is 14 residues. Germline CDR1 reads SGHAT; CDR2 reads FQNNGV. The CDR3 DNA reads TGTGCCAGCAGCTTATCCCAGCAATCCTACGAGCAGTACTTC. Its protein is CASSLSQQSYEQYF.

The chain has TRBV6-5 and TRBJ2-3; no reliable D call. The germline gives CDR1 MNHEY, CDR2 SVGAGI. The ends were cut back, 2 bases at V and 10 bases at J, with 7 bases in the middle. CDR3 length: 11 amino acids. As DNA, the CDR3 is TGTGCCAGCAGTTACGCTAGATCGCAGTATTTT. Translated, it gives CASSYARSQYF.

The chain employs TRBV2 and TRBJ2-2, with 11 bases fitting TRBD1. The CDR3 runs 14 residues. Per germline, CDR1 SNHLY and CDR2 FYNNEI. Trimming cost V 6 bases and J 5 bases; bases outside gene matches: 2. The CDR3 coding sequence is TGTGCCAGCAGCGGGGACAGGGGGACCGGGGAGCTGTTTTTT. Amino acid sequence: CASSGDRGTGELFF.

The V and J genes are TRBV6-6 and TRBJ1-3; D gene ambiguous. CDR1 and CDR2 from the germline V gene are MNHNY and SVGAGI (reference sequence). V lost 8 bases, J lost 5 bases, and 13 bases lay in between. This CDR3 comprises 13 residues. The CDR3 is CASCSGGRNTIYF. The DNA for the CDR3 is TGTGCCAGCTGTTCGGGTGGAAGAAACACCATATATTTT.

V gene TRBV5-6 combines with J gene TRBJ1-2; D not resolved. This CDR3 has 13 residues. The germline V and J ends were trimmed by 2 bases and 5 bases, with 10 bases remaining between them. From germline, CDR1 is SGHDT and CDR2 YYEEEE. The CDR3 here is CASSFEREYGYTF. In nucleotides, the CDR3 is TGTGCCAGCAGCTTCGAGAGGGAATATGGCTACACCTTC. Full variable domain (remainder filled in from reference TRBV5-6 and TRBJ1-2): DAGVTQSPTHLIKTRGQQVTLRCSPKSGHDTVSWYQQALGQGPQFIFQYYEEEERQRGNFPDRFSGHQFPNYSSELNVNALLLGDSALYLCASSFEREYGYTFGSGTRLTVV.

The CDR3 DNA follows: TGTGCCAGCAGCTTAAAGGGGGCGGACAATGAGCAGTTCTTC. Amino acids: CASSLKGADNEQFF. The chain employs TRBV11-2 and TRBJ2-1; TRBD1 aligns across 7 bases. Unmatched junction bases numbered 3, after V lost 2 bases and J lost 5 bases. The CDR3 is 14 amino acids. CDR1 is SGHAT and CDR2 is FQNNGV in the germline V gene.

CDR3 nucleotides: TGTGCCAGCAGTCAAACGACAGCTTTCTATTCACCCCTCCACTTT. Its translation is CASSQTTAFYSPLHF. This chain links TRBV6-6 with TRBJ1-6; tentatively, D is TRBD1 (5 bases). With 5 bases removed from V and 8 bases from J, the gap between germline ends came to 16 bases. CDR3 length: 15 amino acids. Germline CDR1 MNHNY, CDR2 SVGAGI (reference sequence).

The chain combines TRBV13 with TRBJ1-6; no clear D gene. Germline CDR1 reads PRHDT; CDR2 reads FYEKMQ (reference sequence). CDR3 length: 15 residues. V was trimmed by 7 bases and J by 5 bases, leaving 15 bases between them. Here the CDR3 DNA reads TGTGCCAGCACCATCGGGGTCGGTAATAATTCACCCCTCCACTTT. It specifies CASTIGVGNNSPLHF.

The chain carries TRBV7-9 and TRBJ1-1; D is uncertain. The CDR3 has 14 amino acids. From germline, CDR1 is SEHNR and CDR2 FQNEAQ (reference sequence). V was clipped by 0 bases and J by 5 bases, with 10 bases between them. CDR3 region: CASSLAMASTEAFF. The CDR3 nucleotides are TGTGCCAGCAGCTTAGCCATGGCATCGACTGAAGCTTTCTTT.

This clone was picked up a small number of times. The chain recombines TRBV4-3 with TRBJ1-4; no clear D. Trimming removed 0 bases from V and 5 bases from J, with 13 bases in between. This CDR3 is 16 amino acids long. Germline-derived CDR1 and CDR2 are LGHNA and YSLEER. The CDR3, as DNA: TGCGCCAGCAGCCAAGATCTCTTAATAATGAATGAAAAACTGTTTTTT. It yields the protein CASSQDLLIMNEKLFF.

The CDR3 reads CASSPGQGYEQFF. The CDR3 nucleotides read TGCGCCAGCAGCCCTGGACAGGGTTATGAGCAGTTCTTC. This chain connects TRBV5-1 to TRBJ2-1, with TRBD1 matching 8 bases. Trimming took 4 bases from V and 8 from J; bases not matched to a gene: 5. This CDR3 spans 13 amino acids. Germline CDR1 reads SGHRS; CDR2 reads YFSETQ.

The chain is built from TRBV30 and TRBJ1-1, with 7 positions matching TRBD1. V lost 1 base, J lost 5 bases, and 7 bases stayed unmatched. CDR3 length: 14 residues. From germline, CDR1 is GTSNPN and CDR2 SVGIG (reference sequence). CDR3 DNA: TGTGCCTGGAGTGGACAGGGAAGGGTGACTGAAGCTTTCTTT. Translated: CAWSGQGRVTEAFF.

CDR3 loop: CASSVGMAIDYNEQFF. The CDR3 coding sequence is TGTGCCAGCAGCGTAGGAATGGCGATAGACTACAATGAGCAGTTCTTC. The J gene is TRBJ2-1, the V gene TRBV9, with no clear D. The CDR3 has 16 amino acids. Trimming shortened V by 0 bases and J by 3 bases, and 13 bases separated the two germline ends. Germline CDR1 is SGDLS and CDR2 is YYNGEE.

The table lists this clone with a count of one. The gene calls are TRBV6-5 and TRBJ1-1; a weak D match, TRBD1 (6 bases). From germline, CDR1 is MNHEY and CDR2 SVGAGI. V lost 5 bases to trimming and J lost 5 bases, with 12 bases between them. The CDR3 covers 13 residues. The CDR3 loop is CASSQGRGTEAFF. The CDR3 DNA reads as TGTGCCAGCAGTCAGGGAAGGGGGACTGAAGCTTTCTTT.

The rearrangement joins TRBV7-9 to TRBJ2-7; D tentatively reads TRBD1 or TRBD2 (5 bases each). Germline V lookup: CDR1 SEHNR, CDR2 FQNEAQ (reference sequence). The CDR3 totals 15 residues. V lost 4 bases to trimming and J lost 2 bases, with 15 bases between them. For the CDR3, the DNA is TGTGCCAGCAGCTGGGACCCCCTTTCCCCCTACGAGCAGTACTTC. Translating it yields CASSWDPLSPYEQYF.

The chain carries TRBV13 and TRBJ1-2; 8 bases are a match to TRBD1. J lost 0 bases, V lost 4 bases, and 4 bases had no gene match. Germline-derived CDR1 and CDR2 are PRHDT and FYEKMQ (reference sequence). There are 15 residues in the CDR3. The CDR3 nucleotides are TGTGCCAGCAGCTCGGGGACAGGATCTAACTATGGCTACACCTTC. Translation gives CASSSGTGSNYGYTF.

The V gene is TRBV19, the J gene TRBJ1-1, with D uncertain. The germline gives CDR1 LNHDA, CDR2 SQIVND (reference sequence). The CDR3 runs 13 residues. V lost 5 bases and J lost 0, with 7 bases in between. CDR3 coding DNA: TGTGCCAGTAGTTACGGCTTGAACACTGAAGCTTTCTTT. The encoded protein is CASSYGLNTEAFF.